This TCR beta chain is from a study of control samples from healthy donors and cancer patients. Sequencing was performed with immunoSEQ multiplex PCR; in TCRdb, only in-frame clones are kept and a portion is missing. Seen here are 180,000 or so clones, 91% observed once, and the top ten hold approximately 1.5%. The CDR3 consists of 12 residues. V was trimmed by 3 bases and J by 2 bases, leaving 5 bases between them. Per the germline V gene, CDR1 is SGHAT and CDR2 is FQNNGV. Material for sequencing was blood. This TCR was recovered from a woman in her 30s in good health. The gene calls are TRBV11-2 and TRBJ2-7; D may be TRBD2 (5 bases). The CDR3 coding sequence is TGTGCCAGCAGCTTGGGAGCCTACGAGCAGTACTTC. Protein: CASSLGAYEQYF. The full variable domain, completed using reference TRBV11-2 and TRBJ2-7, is EAGVAQSPRYKIIEKRQSVAFWCNPISGHATLYWYQQILGQGPKLLIQFQNNGVVDDSQLPKDRFSAERLKGVDSTLKIQPAKLEDSAVYLCASSLGAYEQYFGPGTRLTVT.